This is a list of T cell receptor beta chains from one sample in a study of blood T cell repertoires in COVID-19. Assay used: immunoSEQ multiplex PCR; TCRdb lists only in-frame clones, some missing. The table shows a few hundred thousand clones, with roughly 90% occurring only once. The sequenced sample was PBMCs or T cells enriched from blood (not recorded which). Every receptor here comes from a man aged 18 to 35 with acute COVID-19. Each CDR3 is given with its conserved first and last residue. The order of the fields is clone size, V gene, J gene, D gene, CDR3 protein, CDR3 DNA. A D gene is named only where the DNA matches it firmly. Only some rows state a clone size, as once, few, many or a class for expanded clones.

.	TRBV6-5	TRBJ1-5	.	CASTRQPNQPQHF	TGTGCCAGCACTAGACAGCCAAATCAGCCCCAGCATTTT
.	TRBV13	TRBJ1-2	TRBD1	CASSSSGTGDRYGYTF	TGTGCCAGCAGCTCCTCCGGGACAGGGGATCGCTATGGCTACACCTTC
.	TRBV28	TRBJ1-5	.	CASSFGGRGRPQHF	TGTGCCAGCAGTTTCGGTGGCCGCGGGCGGCCCCAGCATTTT
.	TRBV27	TRBJ2-1	TRBD2	CASSSSTSGRSSSYNEQFF	TGTGCCAGCAGCTCTTCGACTAGCGGGAGGTCTAGCTCCTACAATGAGCAGTTCTTC
.	TRBV5-4	TRBJ2-7	.	CASSFLGGSYEQYF	TGTGCCAGCAGCTTTTTAGGCGGGTCCTACGAGCAGTACTTC
.	TRBV28	TRBJ1-1	.	CASSFQSGAGETEAFF	TGTGCCAGCAGTTTCCAATCGGGCGCGGGAGAAACTGAAGCTTTCTTT
.	TRBV27	TRBJ1-4	.	CAITGGGGLGEKLFF	TGTGCCATTACGGGGGGCGGCGGGTTAGGTGAAAAACTGTTTTTT
.	TRBV18	TRBJ1-6	.	CASSPRGEGINSPLHF	TGTGCCAGCTCACCACGAGGGGAGGGTATCAATTCACCCCTCCACTTT
.	TRBV18	TRBJ2-7	TRBD1	CASSRDRTMPHF	TGTGCCAGCTCCCGGGACAGGACTATGCCCCATTTC
.	TRBV5-6	TRBJ2-1	TRBD2	CASSSSGRPYNEQFF	TGTGCCAGCAGCAGCAGCGGGAGACCCTACAATGAGCAGTTCTTC
.	TRBV7-2	TRBJ2-7	TRBD2	CASSLGGLAGGYEQYF	TGTGCCAGCAGCTTAGGGGGCCTAGCGGGAGGTTACGAGCAGTACTTC
.	TRBV28	TRBJ2-3	TRBD2	CASSNWAGVGLDTQYF	TGTGCCAGCAGCAATTGGGCGGGAGTAGGTCTAGATACGCAGTATTTT
.	TRBV30	TRBJ2-5	.	CAWSDIGQETQYF	TGTGCCTGGAGTGATATCGGGCAAGAGACCCAGTACTTC
.	TRBV27	TRBJ1-6	.	CASTLSWGRRNSPLHF	TGTGCCAGCACGTTGTCGTGGGGCAGGCGAAATTCACCCCTCCACTTT
.	TRBV4-3	TRBJ2-7	TRBD2	CASSPRVAGASYEQYF	TGCGCCAGCAGCCCGAGAGTAGCGGGGGCCTCCTACGAGCAGTACTTC
.	TRBV5-4	TRBJ1-2	.	CASSRRRETGLRTF	TGTGCCAGCAGCCGACGACGCGAGACAGGTCTTCGTACCTTC
.	TRBV10-2	TRBJ2-7	TRBD2	CASTGEGEQYF	TGCGCCAGTACCGGGGAGGGCGAGCAGTACTTC
.	TRBV28	TRBJ2-2	TRBD2	CASTSDRWGAGGTGELFF	TGTGCCAGCACCTCTGATCGGTGGGGCGCGGGGGGGACCGGGGAGCTGTTTTTT
.	TRBV6-5	TRBJ2-7	TRBD2	CASCPWGLAGHEQYF	TGTGCCAGTTGCCCCTGGGGACTAGCGGGGCACGAGCAGTACTTC
.	TRBV18	TRBJ2-7	TRBD2	CASSLPPSGPKVYYYF	TGTGCCAGCTCACTTCCGCCTAGCGGTCCTAAGGTCTACTATTACTTC
.	TRBV30	TRBJ2-1	TRBD2	CAWSLLAGGPRGHNEQFF	TGTGCCTGGAGTCTACTAGCGGGAGGGCCACGGGGACACAATGAGCAGTTCTTC
once	TRBV18	TRBJ2-7	.	CASSQGLGWQASYEQYF	TGTGCCAGCTCACAAGGTCTTGGGTGGCAGGCAAGCTACGAGCAGTACTTC
.	TRBV11-2	TRBJ1-3	.	CASSLLGGTGNTIYF	TGTGCCAGCAGCCTCTTGGGGGGGACCGGAAACACCATATATTTT
.	TRBV7-6	TRBJ2-1	TRBD2	CASSFGTSGRDEQFF	TGTGCCAGCAGCTTTGGGACTAGCGGGAGGGATGAGCAGTTCTTC
.	TRBV29-1	TRBJ1-2	.	CSLTGLTGGYTF	TGCAGCTTGACGGGGTTAACCGGCGGCTACACCTTC
.	TRBV7-8	TRBJ1-5	.	CASSLGEGVQPQHF	TGTGCCAGCAGCTTAGGTGAGGGAGTTCAGCCCCAGCATTTT
once	TRBV5-1	TRBJ2-3	.	CASSFGSGADTQYF	TGCGCCAGCAGCTTTGGGTCCGGGGCAGATACGCAGTATTTT